These 21 T cell receptor beta chains originate from one sample sequenced in a study of blood T cell repertoires in COVID-19. Using immunoSEQ multiplex PCR, the repertoire was profiled, and TCRdb retains in-frame clones only, with some absent. The data show 300,000 or so clones, about 92% seen once. The specimen was PBMCs or T cells enriched from blood (not recorded which). All receptors derive from a man aged 55 to 69 who had recovered from COVID-19.

This chain joins TRBV3-1 (or the pseudogene TRBV3-2) and TRBJ2-3; TRBD2 matches at 8 bases. Trimming took 4 bases from V and 4 from J; bases not matched to a gene: 4. CDR3 length: 14 residues. Germline-derived CDR1 and CDR2 are LGHDT and YNNKEL (reference sequence). The CDR3 is CASSPTTSADTQYF. CDR3 in DNA: TGTGCCAGCAGCCCGACGACTAGCGCAGATACGCAGTATTTT.

The CDR3 loop reads CASSDGGRGIDEQFF. For the CDR3, the DNA is TGTGCCAGCAGTGACGGAGGCAGGGGTATAGATGAGCAGTTCTTC. The gene calls are TRBV6-1 and TRBJ2-1; tentative D call: TRBD1 (6 bases). From germline, CDR1 is MNHNS and CDR2 SASEGT. This CDR3 contains 15 residues. V was trimmed by 3 bases and J by 8 bases, leaving 17 bases between them.

This chain links TRBV6-1 with TRBJ2-1; perhaps TRBD2 as D (6 bases). Trimming left V 3 bases short and J 2 bases short, with 14 bases between. The CDR3 covers 16 residues. Looked up from germline, CDR1 is MNHNS and CDR2 is SASEGT. CDR3 amino acids: CASSEIFSGTYNEQFF. DNA of the CDR3: TGTGCCAGCAGTGAGATATTTAGCGGAACCTACAATGAGCAGTTCTTC.

The chain employs TRBV5-1 and TRBJ2-7; D is unresolved. The CDR3 spans 13 residues. Germline-derived CDR1 and CDR2 are SGHRS and YFSETQ. Trimming removed 4 bases from V and 8 bases from J, with 16 bases in between. The CDR3 nucleotides are TGCGCCAGCAGCAATTACTCTTCTATGAAGCAGTACTTC. Amino acids: CASSNYSSMKQYF.

V usage is TRBV30 and J usage is TRBJ1-2; tentatively, D is TRBD1 (5 bases). This CDR3 comprises 15 residues. CDR1 and CDR2 (germline): GTSNPN, SVGIG (reference sequence). The ends were cut back, 1 base at V and 2 bases at J, with 14 bases in the middle. CDR3 sequence reads: CAWSGGLGGNYGYTF. For the CDR3, the DNA is TGTGCCTGGAGTGGCGGCTTGGGGGGAAACTATGGCTACACCTTC.

J is TRBJ2-3 and V is TRBV5-4, with 15 bases identical to TRBD2. V lost 3 bases, J lost 6 bases, and 11 bases stayed unmatched. CDR1 is SGHNT and CDR2 is YYREEE in the germline V gene (reference sequence). The CDR3 sequence is 18 residues long. In DNA, the CDR3 is TGTGCCAGCAGCTCCGGACTAGCGGGAGGGCCGGTTACCGATACGCAGTATTTT. As protein: CASSSGLAGGPVTDTQYF. Complete variable domain (other parts from reference TRBV5-4 and TRBJ2-3): ETGVTQSPTHLIKTRGQQVTLRCSSQSGHNTVSWYQQALGQGPQFIFQYYREEENGRGNFPPRFSGLQFPNYSSELNVNALELDDSALYLCASSSGLAGGPVTDTQYFGPGTRLTVL.

The chain employs TRBV6-5 and TRBJ1-2; D unclear. Trimming removed 2 bases at V and 2 bases at J, with 9 bases between. The CDR3 has 14 amino acids. The germline CDR1 and CDR2 sequences are MNHEY and SVGAGI. The CDR3 DNA is TGTGCCAGCAGTTACCGATCGGAGAACTATGGCTACACCTTC. As protein: CASSYRSENYGYTF.

The chain links TRBV5-1 to TRBJ2-3; 8 positions match TRBD1. The V segment lost 4 bases and the J segment 5 bases; nucleotides outside the gene matches: 27. CDR3 size: 21 residues. CDR1 and CDR2 (germline): SGHRS, YFSETQ. CDR3: CASSQGATKLTLSLPLDTQYF. The CDR3 DNA follows: TGCGCCAGCAGCCAGGGGGCGACAAAACTGACCCTCAGTTTGCCTCTAGATACGCAGTATTTT.

The chain couples TRBV30 to TRBJ1-4; 9 nucleotides match TRBD1. This CDR3 has 14 amino acids. The V and J ends lost 2 bases and 8 bases, in that order; junction bases with no gene match: 6. Germline lookup yields CDR1 GTSNPN and CDR2 SVGIG (reference sequence). CDR3 protein: CAWSLGTGTEKLFF. The CDR3 nucleotides are TGTGCCTGGAGTCTTGGGACAGGGACCGAAAAACTGTTTTTT.

J is TRBJ1-2 and V is TRBV19; the match to TRBD1 covers 8 bases. Germline V gene sequence: CDR1 LNHDA, CDR2 SQIVND (reference sequence). The CDR3 covers 15 residues. The ends lost 6 bases at V and 0 bases at J; junction bases unmatched: 6. As DNA, the CDR3 is TGTGCCAGTAGACAGGGGGGCCGAGCTAACTATGGCTACACCTTC. This gives the protein CASRQGGRANYGYTF.

This clone was detected once. The chain employs TRBV6-6 and TRBJ1-3; D is perhaps TRBD1 (6 bases). This CDR3 contains 19 residues. Germline CDR1 reads MNHNY; CDR2 reads SVGAGI (reference sequence). With 5 bases removed from V and 4 bases from J, the gap between germline ends came to 27 bases. The CDR3 loop reads CASSPRQDRPPAAGNTIYF. CDR3 DNA: TGTGCCAGCAGTCCCCGACAGGACCGACCCCCAGCGGCGGGAAACACCATATATTTT.

The genes are TRBV19 and TRBJ2-2; 7 bases are a match to TRBD1. V dropped 6 bases and J dropped 6; count of bases not matched to a gene: 7. The germline CDR1 and CDR2 sequences are LNHDA and SQIVND (reference sequence). This CDR3 comprises 14 residues. The CDR3 DNA sequence: TGTGCCAGTAGCCTGACAGGGATGGCCGGGGAGCTGTTTTTT. As protein: CASSLTGMAGELFF.

The chain couples TRBV7-8 to TRBJ1-2; D not certain. Germline CDR1 reads SGHVS; CDR2 reads FQNEAQ. This CDR3 region has 16 residues. The V end was cut by 4 bases, the J end by 6 bases, with 21 bases between. Here the CDR3 DNA reads TGTGCCAGCAGCTCGAACACTAGGGCGTTTCGAGATGGCTACACCTTC. It encodes CASSSNTRAFRDGYTF.

This clone was recorded once. The rearrangement joins TRBV5-1 to TRBJ2-7, with D tentatively TRBD1 (6 bases). CDR3 length equals 13 residues. Trimming removed 4 bases at V and 4 bases at J, with 12 bases between. CDR1 is SGHRS, CDR2 YFSETQ, per germline. The CDR3 region has the DNA TGCGCCAGCAGCCCTAATCAGGGGTACGAGCAGTACTTC. It encodes CASSPNQGYEQYF.

The chain has TRBV7-2 and TRBJ2-1; TRBD2 agrees at 8 bases. CDR3 length: 16 residues. Germline-derived CDR1 and CDR2 are SGHTA and FQGNSA. Unmatched junction bases numbered 9, after V lost 5 bases and J lost 3 bases. CDR3 protein: CASSPDWAGGYNEQFF. CDR3 nucleotides: TGTGCCAGCAGCCCCGACTGGGCGGGGGGCTACAATGAGCAGTTCTTC.

This clone has a single count. The chain couples TRBV4-2 to TRBJ2-2; tentative D call: TRBD1 (6 bases). Germline lookup yields CDR1 LGHNA and CDR2 YNFKEQ. V shed 3 bases and J shed 7 bases, with 18 bases lying between them. This CDR3 comprises 16 residues. This CDR3 reads CASSQNLGQQVGELFF. The CDR3 DNA sequence: TGTGCCAGCAGCCAGAACCTCGGACAGCAGGTCGGGGAGCTGTTTTTT.

The chain couples TRBV6-2 or TRBV6-3 to TRBJ1-6; D is unresolved. The CDR3 is made up of 14 amino acids. Germline CDR1 reads MNHEY; CDR2 reads SVGEGT. Trimming cost V 0 bases and J 7 bases, with 7 bases left between them. The CDR3 bases are TGTGCCAGCAGTTACTCGATCCGGAATTCACCCCTCCACTTT. This sequence encodes CASSYSIRNSPLHF.

The chain combines TRBV19 with TRBJ1-1; 7 bases match TRBD1. This CDR3 region has 14 residues. V dropped 6 bases and J dropped 3; count of bases not matched to a gene: 7. The V gene's germline CDR1 is LNHDA and CDR2 SQIVND (reference sequence). The CDR3 reads CASRKPGTDTEAFF. The CDR3 bases are TGTGCCAGTAGGAAACCCGGGACAGACACTGAAGCTTTCTTT.

The chain employs TRBV3-1 (or the pseudogene TRBV3-2) and TRBJ2-1, with TRBD2 matching 7 bases. This CDR3 comprises 16 residues. The J segment lost 7 bases and the V segment lost 0 bases, leaving 9 bases of the junction unmatched. Germline V gene sequence: CDR1 LGHDT, CDR2 YNNKEL (reference sequence). CDR3 coding DNA: TGTGCCAGCAGCCAAGATGGGCGGGGGTATCGGAATGAGCAGTTCTTC. It is translated as CASSQDGRGYRNEQFF.

V is TRBV9 and J is TRBJ2-7; D is ambiguous. Germline CDR1 SGDLS, CDR2 YYNGEE. Trimming took 3 bases from V and 2 from J, leaving 9 bases between them. The CDR3 is 13 amino acids. The CDR3 is CASSAFPAYEQYF. CDR3 in DNA: TGTGCCAGCAGCGCTTTCCCAGCCTACGAGCAGTACTTC.

This rearrangement joins TRBV3-1 (or the pseudogene TRBV3-2) to TRBJ2-5, with 10 bases fitting TRBD2. The length of the CDR3 is 16 residues. The V segment lost 8 bases and the J segment 2 bases; nucleotides outside the gene matches: 11. Germline CDR1 reads LGHDT; CDR2 reads YNNKEL (reference sequence). DNA for the CDR3: TGTGCCAGCCAAAAACCCCGGACTAGCGGACAAGAGACCCAGTACTTC. It specifies CASQKPRTSGQETQYF.